This T cell receptor beta chain came from a study of blood T cell repertoires in COVID-19. Whole-study context: Spain, Italy and the United States supplied samples that represented acute and convalescent COVID-19. PBMCs, B-cell-depleted T cells, or T cells were the source of the cDNA or gDNA that made up the material.

CDR3 length: 14 residues. The V gene's germline CDR1 is SEHNR and CDR2 FQNEAQ (reference sequence). The V segment lost 5 bases and the J segment 2 bases; nucleotides outside the gene matches: 4. Methods used by the authors: Reference gene primer amplification yielded estimated nucleated cell counts. Profiled with immunoSEQ multiplex PCR; TCRdb holds only in-frame clones, not every one. D and trimming were read from the DNA, whereas the V and J calls and clone size are those reported in that table. This sample yields 200,000 to 250,000 clones, of which 86% are seen a single time; 2.2% belongs to the top ten.

The chain links TRBV7-9 to TRBJ2-7; TRBD1 agrees at 9 bases. The clonotype was recovered from a woman between 45 and 65 years old with acute or convalescent COVID-19. The sample taken for sequencing was peripheral blood. The CDR3 bases are TGTGCCAGCAGCCCGTGGACAGGGGCCTACGAGCAGTACTTC. Protein sequence: CASSPWTGAYEQYF.